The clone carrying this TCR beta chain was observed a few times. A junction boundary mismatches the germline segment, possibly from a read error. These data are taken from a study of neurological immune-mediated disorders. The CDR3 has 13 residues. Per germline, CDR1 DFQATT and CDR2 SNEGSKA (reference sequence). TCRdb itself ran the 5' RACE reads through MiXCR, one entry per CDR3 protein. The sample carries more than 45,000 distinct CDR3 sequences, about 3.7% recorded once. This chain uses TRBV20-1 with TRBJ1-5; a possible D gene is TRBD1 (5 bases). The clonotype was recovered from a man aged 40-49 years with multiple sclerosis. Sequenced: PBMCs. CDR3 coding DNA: TGCAGTGCTAGACCCGACAGAAATCAGCCCCAGAATTTT. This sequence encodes CSARPDRNQPQNF.